Ten or more counts support the clone carrying this TCR beta chain. The data are from a study of blood T cells in healthy people across ages. Trimming pared 7 bases from V and 3 bases from J, leaving 8 bases between. The CDR3 is made up of 12 amino acids. CDR1 and CDR2 from the germline V gene are SGHAT and FQDESV (reference sequence). Primers used in a second PCR of roughly 6 to 12 cycles were a sample-barcoded 5' primer and a J-beta primer mix. The template-switch adaptor, which had 12 random nucleotides, put a tag on each cDNA molecule. TCRdb itself ran the 5' RACE reads through MiXCR, one entry per CDR3 protein. The table records approximately 810,000 distinct CDR3 sequences, 29% of them present only once.

The specimen was blood. The gene calls are TRBV11-1 and TRBJ2-3; D remains unclear. The sequence came from a woman at least 80 years old in good health. The chain's CDR3 is CASTHYTDTQYF. In DNA, the CDR3 is TGTGCCAGCACCCACTATACAGATACGCAGTATTTT.